The 26 T cell receptor beta chains below all came from one sample that was sequenced in a study of shared clonotypes between healthy human individuals. Naive-designated CD8 cells lacked CD45RO, were positively enriched for CCR7, and omitted terminally differentiated effector memory CD45RA+ cells. Method: immunoSEQ multiplex PCR; TCRdb's copy keeps in-frame clones and lacks some. Of a few million clones listed, roughly 93% were seen once; the top ten hold about 1.6%. Sequencing was done on a sample of naive CD8+ T cells from PBMCs. All receptors come from a man younger than 30 in good health. Some clones in this sample may be carry-over from other donors' samples.

This clone was seen just once. The chain uses TRBV11-2 and TRBJ2-5; a possible D gene is TRBD1 (5 bases). V was clipped by 5 bases and J by 5 bases, with 21 bases between them. This CDR3 has 16 amino acids. The germline V gene has CDR1 SGHAT and CDR2 FQNNGV. In nucleotides, the CDR3 is TGTGCCAGCAGCCAGAACGCAGGGCCCTTTCGGGAGACCCAGTACTTC. This gives the protein CASSQNAGPFRETQYF.

The genes are TRBV28 and TRBJ1-6; D is uncertain. The CDR3 has 18 amino acids. The ends were cut back, 3 bases at V and 0 bases at J, with 15 bases in the middle. The germline CDR1 and CDR2 sequences are MDHEN and SYDVKM. CDR3 bases: TGTGCCAGCAGTTTGATGGCGACCCTGAGCTCCTATAATTCACCCCTCCACTTT. It yields the protein CASSLMATLSSYNSPLHF.

This chain connects TRBV7-8 to TRBJ2-1, with unresolved D. Germline loops: CDR1 SGHVS, CDR2 FQNEAQ. This CDR3 contains 13 residues. Trimming took 1 base from V and 7 from J, leaving 8 bases between them. The CDR3 DNA reads as TGTGCCAGCAGCTTAGGACCGATAAATGAGCAGTTCTTC. It codes for CASSLGPINEQFF.

The V call is TRBV6-4, the J call TRBJ2-3; tentative D call: TRBD1 (5 bases). The CDR3 contains 13 residues. Deletions cut 6 bases from V and 0 bases from J, with 7 bases between. Germline assignment: CDR1 MRHNA and CDR2 SNTAGT. The CDR3 loop reads CASRGHSTDTQYF. The CDR3 DNA is TGTGCCAGCAGGGGGCACAGCACAGATACGCAGTATTTT.

The chain combines TRBV27 with TRBJ1-1; D is unclear. The V and J ends lost 3 bases and 3 bases respectively, with 11 bases between them. CDR3 length: 14 amino acids. The germline CDR1 and CDR2 sequences are MNHEY and SMNVEV (reference sequence). CDR3 residues: CASSFVGADTEAFF. The CDR3 DNA reads as TGTGCCAGCAGTTTTGTAGGCGCGGACACTGAAGCTTTCTTT.

On this clone: Other DNA sequences in this specimen translate into the identical CDR3. The chain uses TRBV4-1 and TRBJ2-7; D is ambiguous. V was pared by 4 bases and J by 1 base, with 8 bases between. CDR1 and CDR2 (germline): MGHRA, YSYEKL. This CDR3 region has 13 residues. CDR3 coding DNA: TGCGCCAGCAGCCCCGGGTTTTCCTACGAGCAGTACTTC. Translating gives CASSPGFSYEQYF.

This sequence joins TRBV7-9 and TRBJ2-6; 9 bases agree with TRBD1. The CDR3 is 18 residues long. The V gene's germline CDR1 is SEHNR and CDR2 FQNEAQ (reference sequence). V shed 5 bases and J 0 bases; nucleotides not matched to a gene: 8. Here the CDR3 reads CASSGQGKTLSGANVLTF. DNA of the CDR3: TGTGCCAGCAGCGGACAGGGGAAGACCCTCTCTGGGGCCAACGTCCTGACTTTC.

Of note for this clone: The same CDR3 can be traced to other DNA sequences in this sample. The gene calls are TRBV11-2 and TRBJ2-5, with a possible D match to TRBD1 (5 bases). The length of the CDR3 is 14 residues. The V end was cut by 1 base, the J end by 2 bases, with 8 bases between. From germline, CDR1 is SGHAT and CDR2 FQNNGV. CDR3 in DNA: TGTGCCAGCAGCTTAGTAAGGGGTCAAGAGACCCAGTACTTC. Residues: CASSLVRGQETQYF.

This chain uses TRBV5-6 with TRBJ1-2, with D maybe TRBD1 (6 bases). This CDR3 comprises 17 residues. The germline CDR1 and CDR2 sequences are SGHDT and YYEEEE. Trimming removed 0 bases from V and 0 bases from J, with 15 bases in between. In DNA form, the CDR3 reads TGTGCCAGCAGCTTGGACGGCAGGGGACTAGCTAACTATGGCTACACCTTC. Translated: CASSLDGRGLANYGYTF.

The chain combines TRBV6-4 with TRBJ2-7; TRBD1 aligns across 7 bases. Germline CDR1 is MRHNA and CDR2 is SNTAGT. V lost 8 bases, J lost 0 bases, and 4 bases stayed unmatched. The CDR3 is 13 residues long. CDR3 DNA: TGTGCCAGCGGCCGGGACAGCTCCTACGAGCAGTACTTC. Its translation is CASGRDSSYEQYF.

The chain joins TRBV19 to TRBJ2-3, with 8 bases matching TRBD1. The ends lost 6 bases at V and 4 bases at J; junction bases unmatched: 15. The germline CDR1 and CDR2 sequences are LNHDA and SQIVND (reference sequence). This CDR3 contains 17 residues. CDR3 DNA sequence: TGTGCCAGTAGAAACTTACCGGGACAGGTTATTCCAGATACGCAGTATTTT. This encodes CASRNLPGQVIPDTQYF.

The rearrangement links TRBV27 to TRBJ1-5, with D possibly TRBD1 on 5 matching bases. From germline, CDR1 is MNHEY and CDR2 SMNVEV (reference sequence). The ends were cut back, 5 bases at V and 9 bases at J, with 26 bases in the middle. The CDR3 is 17 amino acids. This CDR3 is CASSQGVDSLGGGPQHF. CDR3 sequence (DNA): TGTGCCAGCAGTCAAGGGGTTGACAGCCTGGGGGGTGGGCCCCAGCATTTT.

This chain joins TRBV7-9 and TRBJ2-1, with D perhaps matching TRBD1 or TRBD2 (5 bases each). This CDR3 contains 14 residues. Germline CDR1 and CDR2: SEHNR and FQNEAQ (reference sequence). The V gene lost 4 bases and the J gene lost 7 bases, with 14 bases spanning the gap. In DNA form, the CDR3 reads TGTGCCAGCAGCTACCGGGACCCTTTGAATGAGCAGTTCTTC. This gives the protein CASSYRDPLNEQFF.

This CDR3 reads CASSLLFGEVRSPLHF. The CDR3 bases are TGTGCCAGCAGTTTATTATTCGGGGAAGTGAGATCACCCCTCCACTTT. V usage is TRBV28 and J usage is TRBJ1-6; unclear D gene. Per germline, CDR1 MDHEN and CDR2 SYDVKM. Trimming stripped 1 base from V and 10 bases from J, with 17 bases between. CDR3 length: 16 amino acids.

This clone has only a few counts. This chain connects TRBV27 to TRBJ1-2; 7 positions agree with TRBD1. This CDR3 comprises 13 residues. Germline V CDR1 and CDR2: MNHEY, SMNVEV (reference sequence). Trimming cost V 4 bases and J 4 bases; bases outside gene matches: 3. The CDR3 sequence: CASSSGQLYGYTF. CDR3 in DNA: TGTGCCAGCAGTTCGGGACAGCTCTATGGCTACACCTTC.

The J gene is TRBJ2-7, the V gene TRBV14; D is perhaps TRBD1 (5 bases). Germline V gene sequence: CDR1 SGHDN, CDR2 FVKESK. The CDR3 is 19 residues long. Trimming shortened V by 4 bases and J by 0 bases, and 25 bases separated the two germline ends. CDR3 residues: CASSPLLGASKGPSYEQYF. The CDR3 nucleotides read TGTGCCAGCAGCCCCCTGCTTGGGGCAAGCAAGGGGCCCTCCTACGAGCAGTACTTC.

This clone was seen a handful of times. V gene TRBV29-1 combines with J gene TRBJ2-7, with D perhaps matching TRBD1 (5 bases). V was trimmed by 6 bases and J by 6 bases, leaving 12 bases between them. The CDR3 length is 11 residues. The germline V gene encodes CDR1 SQVTM and CDR2 ANQGSEA. The CDR3 loop reads CSVVGAGEQYF. The CDR3 DNA reads TGCAGCGTCGTAGGGGCAGGCGAGCAGTACTTC.

This clone was seen a few times. This chain connects TRBV19 to TRBJ1-5, with D possibly matching TRBD1 (5 bases). Per germline, CDR1 LNHDA and CDR2 SQIVND (reference sequence). V was trimmed by 5 bases and J by 5 bases, leaving 13 bases between them. The CDR3 has 14 residues. CDR3 nucleotide sequence: TGTGCCAGTAGTGTGGGACTCGGCTATCAGCCCCAGCATTTT. Amino acids: CASSVGLGYQPQHF.

This chain connects TRBV19 to TRBJ1-4; D unclear. Germline V gene lookup returns CDR1 LNHDA and CDR2 SQIVND (reference sequence). This CDR3 is 15 amino acids long. Trimming removed 1 base from V and 8 bases from J, with 14 bases in between. CDR3 nucleotides: TGTGCCAGTAGTATAGCGACAAGTGGGAAGGAAAAACTGTTTTTT. This codes for CASSIATSGKEKLFF.

This chain uses TRBV5-6 with TRBJ2-5; D is unclear. Between the trimmed V and J ends, which lost 0 bases and 12 bases, there was a span of 9 bases. The CDR3 consists of 11 residues. CDR1 and CDR2 from the germline V gene are SGHDT and YYEEEE. CDR3 nucleotide sequence: TGTGCCAGCAGCTTGGGAAGTTCCGAGTACTTC. Translated: CASSLGSSEYF.

Turning to this clone: Other nucleotide sequences from this sample produce the same CDR3. The chain is built from TRBV29-1 and TRBJ1-1; 9 bases map to TRBD1. CDR1 SQVTM and CDR2 ANQGSEA come from the germline V gene. J gave up 1 base and V 5 bases, and 8 bases lay outside the gene matches. The CDR3 has 15 residues. CDR3 sequence: CSVTDRGLGNTEAFF. As DNA, the CDR3 is TGCAGCGTTACGGACAGGGGACTCGGGAACACTGAAGCTTTCTTT.

The chain combines TRBV7-6 with TRBJ2-6; D gene uncertain. CDR1 and CDR2 from the germline V gene are SGHVS and FNYEAQ. This CDR3 contains 16 residues. V shed 4 bases and J shed 5 bases, with 15 bases lying between them. The CDR3 sequence is CASSSTRSPRANVLTF. The CDR3 region has the DNA TGTGCCAGCAGCTCAACCCGCAGTCCGAGGGCCAACGTCCTGACTTTC.

This chain connects TRBV9 to TRBJ1-5; possibly TRBD1 for D (5 bases). Germline V lookup: CDR1 SGDLS, CDR2 YYNGEE. The germline V and J ends were trimmed by 3 bases and 1 base, with 14 bases remaining between them. The CDR3 consists of 16 residues. Here the CDR3 reads CASSASGDGSNQPQHF. In DNA, the CDR3 is TGTGCCAGCAGCGCTTCGGGGGACGGGAGCAATCAGCCCCAGCATTTT.

J is TRBJ2-1 and V is TRBV2, with TRBD2 matching 9 bases. CDR3 length: 15 residues. V shed 4 bases and J 4 bases; nucleotides not matched to a gene: 5. Germline lookup yields CDR1 SNHLY and CDR2 FYNNEI. As DNA, the CDR3 is TGTGCCAGCAGTGCTAGCGGGGCCCTTTACAATGAGCAGTTCTTC. As protein: CASSASGALYNEQFF.

This chain connects TRBV4-1 to TRBJ1-2; no reliable D call. This CDR3 is built from 15 residues. V shed 1 base and J shed 5 bases, with 14 bases lying between them. CDR1 is MGHRA, CDR2 YSYEKL, per germline. CDR3 DNA sequence: TGCGCCAGCAGCCAAGCCGGGTCGGCCTTTTATGGCTACACCTTC. Its protein product is CASSQAGSAFYGYTF.

The rearrangement joins TRBV4-3 to TRBJ2-6; no reliable D call. The V gene lost 3 bases and the J gene lost 6 bases, with 15 bases spanning the gap. Germline CDR1 is LGHNA and CDR2 is YSLEER. The length of the CDR3 is 16 residues. The CDR3, as DNA: TGCGCCAGCAGCCATTCCGGCCCGCCGACGGCCAACGTCCTGACTTTC. It codes for CASSHSGPPTANVLTF.